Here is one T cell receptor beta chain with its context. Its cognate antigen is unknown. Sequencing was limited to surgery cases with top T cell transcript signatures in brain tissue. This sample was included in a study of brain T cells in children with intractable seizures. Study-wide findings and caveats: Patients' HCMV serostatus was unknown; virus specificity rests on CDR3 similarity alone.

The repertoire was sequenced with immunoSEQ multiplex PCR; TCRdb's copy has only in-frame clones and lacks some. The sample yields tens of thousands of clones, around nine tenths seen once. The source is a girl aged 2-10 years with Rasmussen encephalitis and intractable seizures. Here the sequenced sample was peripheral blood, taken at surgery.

The CDR3 loop is CASSIGSGYTF. The DNA for the CDR3 is TGTGCCAGTAGTATAGGGAGTGGCTACACCTTC. The chain has TRBV19 and TRBJ1-2; no clear D gene. The V end lost 1 base, the J end lost 7 bases, and 4 bases lay between the germline ends. The CDR3 sequence is 11 residues long. Germline assignment: CDR1 LNHDA and CDR2 SQIVND (reference sequence).